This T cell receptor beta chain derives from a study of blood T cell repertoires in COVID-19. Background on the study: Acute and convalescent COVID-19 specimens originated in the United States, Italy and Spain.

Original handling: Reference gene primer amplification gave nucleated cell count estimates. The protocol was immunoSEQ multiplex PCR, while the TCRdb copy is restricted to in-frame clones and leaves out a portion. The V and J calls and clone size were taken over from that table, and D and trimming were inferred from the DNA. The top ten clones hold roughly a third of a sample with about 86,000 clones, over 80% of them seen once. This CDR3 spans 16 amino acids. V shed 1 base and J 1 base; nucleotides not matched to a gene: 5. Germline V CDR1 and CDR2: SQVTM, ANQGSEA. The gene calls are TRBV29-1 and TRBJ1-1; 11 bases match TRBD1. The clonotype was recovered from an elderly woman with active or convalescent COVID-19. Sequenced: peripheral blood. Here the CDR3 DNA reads TGCAGCGTTGAAGTCTGGACAGGGGGCGAGAACACTGAAGCTTTCTTT. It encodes CSVEVWTGGENTEAFF. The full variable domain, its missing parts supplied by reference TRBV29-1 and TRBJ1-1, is SAVISQKPSRDICQRGTSLTIQCQVDSQVTMMFWYRQQPGQSLTLIATANQGSEATYESGFVIDKFPISRPNLTFSTLTVSNMSPEDSSIYLCSVEVWTGGENTEAFFGQGTRLTVV.